The 11 T cell receptor beta chains presented below share a single source sample, sequenced in a study of blood T cell repertoires in COVID-19. The protocol was immunoSEQ multiplex PCR, while the TCRdb copy is restricted to in-frame clones and leaves out a portion. The data show some 270,000 clones, with more than 80% seen just once and over 4% held by the top ten. The sample was PBMCs or T cells enriched from blood (not recorded which). These receptors originate from a woman under 40 with acute COVID-19.

The chain couples TRBV5-1 to TRBJ1-6; D possibly corresponds to TRBD1 (6 bases). V was trimmed by 4 bases and J by 5 bases, leaving 16 bases between them. There are 16 residues in the CDR3. CDR1 and CDR2 (germline): SGHRS, YFSETQ. The CDR3 DNA is TGCGCCAGCAGCCCCAGAACCGGGACAAATAATTCACCCCTCCACTTT. This translates into CASSPRTGTNNSPLHF.

CDR3 bases: TGTGCCAGTCACAGGGCGAACACTGAAGCTTTCTTT. Encoded protein: CASHRANTEAFF. The rearrangement uses TRBV6-5 and TRBJ1-1; D may be TRBD1 (6 bases). CDR3 length equals 12 residues. Germline CDR1 is MNHEY and CDR2 is SVGAGI. With 9 bases removed from V and 1 base from J, the gap between germline ends came to 9 bases.

The chain couples TRBV14 to TRBJ2-1; 7 nucleotides match TRBD2. CDR1 and CDR2 (germline): SGHDN, FVKESK. V lost 1 base, J lost 4 bases, and 16 bases stayed unmatched. The CDR3 length is 19 residues. CDR3 amino acids: CASSQGPSKREKVYNEQFF. CDR3 bases: TGTGCCAGCAGCCAAGGCCCCTCGAAGCGGGAAAAAGTATACAATGAGCAGTTCTTC.

The chain couples TRBV28 to TRBJ2-7; D is possibly TRBD2 (6 bases). V gave up 5 bases and J gave up 4 bases, with 21 bases separating them. Germline V CDR1 and CDR2: MDHEN, SYDVKM. The CDR3 spans 16 residues. This CDR3 is CASSDSRAGSIYEQYF. CDR3 nucleotides: TGTGCCAGCAGTGACTCCCGTGCCGGGAGCATTTACGAGCAGTACTTC.

This clone was detected a few times. Other nucleotide sequences from this sample produce the same CDR3. This chain uses TRBV4-1 with TRBJ2-7, with a weak D call TRBD2 (5 bases). Germline assignment: CDR1 MGHRA and CDR2 YSYEKL. CDR3 length equals 13 residues. Deletions cut 0 bases from V and 4 bases from J, with 7 bases between. For the CDR3, the DNA is TGCGCCAGCAGCCAAGATCGGGGTTACGAGCAGTACTTC. Translated: CASSQDRGYEQYF.

The rearrangement links TRBV6-5 to TRBJ2-6, with D perhaps TRBD1 (6 bases). This CDR3 region has 15 residues. Per germline, CDR1 MNHEY and CDR2 SVGAGI. V lost 5 bases and J 4 bases, leaving 12 bases between the germline ends. CDR3: CASSPPGAGANVLTF. CDR3 bases: TGTGCCAGCAGTCCCCCAGGGGCGGGGGCCAACGTCCTGACTTTC.

The chain employs TRBV2 and TRBJ2-2; D not resolved. Germline V CDR1 and CDR2: SNHLY, FYNNEI. The ends were cut back, 4 bases at V and 1 base at J, with 7 bases in the middle. This CDR3 has 14 amino acids. Here the CDR3 DNA reads TGTGCCAGCAGTGGGTTAGAGAACACCGGGGAGCTGTTTTTT. It is translated as CASSGLENTGELFF.

The chain recombines TRBV28 with TRBJ1-2, with D possibly TRBD1 on 6 matching bases. Trimming stripped 11 bases from V and 6 bases from J, with 25 bases between. This CDR3 has 15 amino acids. Germline CDR1 MDHEN, CDR2 SYDVKM. The CDR3 sequence: CAALFKPGESDGYTF. DNA for the CDR3: TGTGCCGCCCTCTTCAAGCCAGGGGAATCGGATGGCTACACCTTC.

V and J are TRBV27 and TRBJ1-2; D possibly corresponds to TRBD1 (5 bases). Trimming shortened V by 2 bases and J by 1 base, and 11 bases separated the two germline ends. Germline loops: CDR1 MNHEY, CDR2 SMNVEV (reference sequence). This CDR3 spans 15 amino acids. This CDR3 reads CASSLTGGVNYGYTF. CDR3 coding DNA: TGTGCCAGCAGTTTAACGGGGGGAGTTAACTATGGCTACACCTTC.

The chain joins TRBV20-1 to TRBJ2-7, with D unclear. The V and J ends lost 4 bases and 6 bases respectively, with 7 bases between them. Germline V gives CDR1 DFQATT, CDR2 SNEGSKA (reference sequence). The CDR3 extends over 10 amino acids. CDR3 sequence (DNA): TGCAGTGCTAACGGTGTCGAGCAGTACTTC. This gives the protein CSANGVEQYF.

CDR3: CASSQRFSGSINNEQFF. Written as DNA, the CDR3 is TGCGCCAGCAGCCAAAGGTTCAGCGGGAGTATTAACAATGAGCAGTTCTTC. The chain combines TRBV4-3 with TRBJ2-1, with TRBD2 identical over 8 bases. There are 17 residues in the CDR3. Germline lookup yields CDR1 LGHNA and CDR2 YSLEER. V shed 2 bases, J shed 5 bases, and the junction held 11 bases outside the gene matches.